What follows are 20 T cell receptor beta chains derived from one specimen sequenced in a study of blood T cells in healthy people across ages. A second PCR of 7 to 11 cycles used a sample-barcoded 5' primer and a J-beta primer mix. TCRdb re-derived calls from the 5' RACE reads in MiXCR, one entry per CDR3 protein. The sample has about 640,000 distinct CDR3 sequences; 45% to 65% are singletons. Sample: blood. Source of these receptors: a man aged 55 to 70 in good health.

This clonotype was counted at least ten times. This chain connects TRBV4-1 to TRBJ2-5; weak D call: TRBD2 (6 bases). V gave up 1 base and J gave up 5 bases, with 14 bases separating them. Germline CDR1 and CDR2: MGHRA and YSYEKL. The CDR3 runs to 15 residues. The CDR3 DNA sequence: TGCGCCAGCAGCCAAGTAGCGGACCCCCGGGAGACCCAGTACTTC. Protein: CASSQVADPRETQYF.

This chain uses TRBV2 with TRBJ1-4; a possible D gene is TRBD1 (6 bases). The V end lost 8 bases, the J end lost 6 bases, and 16 bases lay between the germline ends. CDR1 and CDR2 from the germline V gene are SNHLY and FYNNEI. This CDR3 has 14 residues. CDR3 region: CASRTGRGDEKLFF. The CDR3 DNA follows: TGTGCCAGCCGTACAGGGCGAGGGGATGAAAAACTGTTTTTT.

The V and J genes are TRBV5-6 and TRBJ2-2; the D is unclear. V was shortened by 6 bases and J by 4 bases, with 7 bases between the two germline ends. This CDR3 contains 12 residues. The germline CDR1 and CDR2 sequences are SGHDT and YYEEEE. The DNA for the CDR3 is TGTGCCAGCACCGCTTCCACCGGGGAGCTGTTTTTT. As protein: CASTASTGELFF.

The chain carries TRBV7-9 and TRBJ1-6; D is unresolved. V lost 5 bases and J 8 bases, leaving 10 bases between the germline ends. Germline assignment: CDR1 SEHNR and CDR2 FQNEAQ (reference sequence). The CDR3 loop spans 13 amino acids. The chain's CDR3 is CASSPQADSPLHF. CDR3 coding DNA: TGTGCCAGCAGCCCCCAGGCGGATTCACCCCTCCACTTT.

This sequence joins TRBV9 and TRBJ2-6, with D unclear. The CDR3 spans 14 residues. V was pared by 4 bases and J by 2 bases, with 7 bases between. The germline V gene has CDR1 SGDLS and CDR2 YYNGEE. The CDR3 reads CASSIRTGANVLTF. The CDR3 nucleotides are TGTGCCAGCAGCATACGAACTGGGGCCAACGTCCTGACTTTC.

As to this clonotype: One end of the junction is discordant with germline, which a read error may explain. This sequence joins TRBV20-1 and TRBJ2-1, with D possibly TRBD1 on 6 matching bases. This CDR3 comprises 14 residues. Per the germline V gene, CDR1 is DFQATT and CDR2 is SNEGSKA (reference sequence). In nucleotides, the CDR3 is TGCGGTGCCCGAGCGCAGGACAGCTACAATGAGCAGTTCTTC. Protein: CGARAQDSYNEQFF.

This clonotype was recorded a few times. The gene calls are TRBV10-3 and TRBJ2-4; the D is unclear. This CDR3 comprises 12 residues. V lost 2 bases and J lost 5, with 4 bases in between. In germline, CDR1 is ENHRY, CDR2 SYGVKD. CDR3 bases: TGTGCCATCAGTGAGACAGAAAACATTCAGTACTTC. Translated, it gives CAISETENIQYF.

This clonotype was observed a handful of times. The chain recombines TRBV15 with TRBJ2-4; D is perhaps TRBD2 (7 bases). This CDR3 is 13 amino acids long. The germline V and J ends were trimmed by 9 bases and 5 bases, with 14 bases remaining between them. Per the germline V gene, CDR1 is LNHNV and CDR2 is YYDKDF (reference sequence). CDR3 region: CATSKGGENIQYF. The CDR3 nucleotides are TGTGCCACTTCCAAGGGGGGGGAAAACATTCAGTACTTC.

A word on this clonotype: One end of the junction fails to match germline, which may point to a read error. The genes are TRBV4-1 and TRBJ2-5; TRBD2 matches at 8 bases. Germline lookup yields CDR1 MGHRA and CDR2 YSYEKL. This CDR3 is 14 amino acids long. CDR3 bases: TGCGCTAGCAGCGGGGGCGTAGGCCAAGAGACCCAGTACTTC. Translating gives CASSGGVGQETQYF.

To note about this clonotype: A junction boundary mismatches the germline segment, possibly from a read error. This sequence joins TRBV5-1 and TRBJ2-1, with TRBD2 matching over 9 bases. Germline loops: CDR1 SGHRS, CDR2 YFSETQ. The CDR3 covers 14 residues. CDR3 DNA sequence: TGCGCCAGCAGCTTGGGGACTAGCGAGCGTGAGCACTTCTTC. Encoded protein: CASSLGTSEREHFF.

The chain has TRBV28 and TRBJ2-5; 9 bases agree with TRBD1. Per the germline V gene, CDR1 is MDHEN and CDR2 is SYDVKM. This CDR3 has 15 residues. V trimming: 2 bases; J trimming: 4 bases; junction bases outside the gene matches: 5. The CDR3 DNA reads as TGTGCCAGCAGTTTACCCGGGACAGGGAGAGAGACCCAGTACTTC. This encodes CASSLPGTGRETQYF. Together with reference TRBV28 and TRBJ2-5, the CDR3 gives the full variable domain: DVKVTQSSRYLVKRTGEKVFLECVQDMDHENMFWYRQDPGLGLRLIYFSYDVKMKEKGDIPEGYSVSREKKERFSLILESASTNQTSMYLCASSLPGTGRETQYFGPGTRLLVL.

The sample holds a few counts of this clonotype. J is TRBJ1-2 and V is TRBV29-1; D not resolved. V was pared by 5 bases and J by 4 bases, with 8 bases between. The CDR3 runs 11 residues. CDR1 is SQVTM and CDR2 is ANQGSEA in the germline V gene. CDR3 in amino acids: CSVLKGYGYTF. The CDR3 DNA sequence: TGCAGCGTTTTAAAGGGCTATGGCTACACCTTC.

This clonotype was seen a few times. This chain uses TRBV5-5 with TRBJ2-1, with 11 nucleotides matching TRBD1. CDR3 length: 15 residues. The trim removed 4 bases at V and 2 bases at J, leaving 2 bases unmatched. Per the germline V gene, CDR1 is SGHKS and CDR2 is YYEKEE (reference sequence). CDR3 in amino acids: CASSTGQGAYNEQFF. The CDR3 bases are TGTGCCAGCAGCACGGGACAGGGGGCCTACAATGAGCAGTTCTTC.

The chain carries TRBV12-3 or TRBV12-4 and TRBJ1-1, with 10 bases aligning to TRBD1. V lost 5 bases to trimming and J lost 3 bases; unmatched junction nucleotides: 9. This CDR3 region has 16 residues. The CDR3 here is CASSPRTGGRDTEAFF. In DNA form, the CDR3 reads TGTGCCAGCAGTCCGAGGACAGGGGGACGAGACACTGAAGCTTTCTTT.

The chain joins TRBV11-2 to TRBJ1-2, with D possibly being TRBD1 (5 bases). Trimming took 7 bases from V and 2 from J, leaving 20 bases between them. The CDR3 totals 16 residues. Germline V lookup: CDR1 SGHAT, CDR2 FQNNGV. The CDR3 DNA sequence: TGTGCCAGCACCATAGAACGGGGGACCGTAAACTATGGCTACACCTTC. It codes for CASTIERGTVNYGYTF.

This rearrangement joins TRBV7-8 to TRBJ2-3, with D possibly TRBD2 on 5 matching bases. CDR1 is SGHVS, CDR2 FQNEAQ, per germline. The CDR3 consists of 16 residues. Between the trimmed V and J ends, which lost 6 bases and 0 bases, there was a span of 16 bases. The CDR3 sequence: CASSLGGLSSTDTQYF. CDR3 coding DNA: TGTGCCAGCAGTCTCGGAGGCTTATCTAGCACAGATACGCAGTATTTT.

This clonotype has more than one count but fewer than ten. The genes are TRBV20-1 and TRBJ2-4; 9 nucleotides align to TRBD2. The end of the DNA is better explained by TRBJ2-7, so the J call may be wrong. This CDR3 has 16 residues. The V gene's germline CDR1 is DFQATT and CDR2 SNEGSKA (reference sequence). The CDR3: CSARVLGSGGNYEQYF. The DNA for the CDR3 is TGCAGTGCTAGAGTTTTGGGGAGCGGGGGGAACTACGAGCAGTACTTC.

The V and J genes are TRBV6-5 and TRBJ2-3, with 7 bases fitting TRBD2. This CDR3 spans 14 amino acids. Germline CDR1 MNHEY, CDR2 SVGAGI. With V trimmed by 6 bases and J by 4 bases, 7 bases remained unmatched. DNA of the CDR3: TGTGCCAGCAGCCGCGGGACTATAGCAGATACGCAGTATTTT. It codes for CASSRGTIADTQYF.

The rearrangement links TRBV29-1 to TRBJ1-1, with 8 bases lining up with TRBD1. CDR1 and CDR2 from the germline V gene are SQVTM and ANQGSEA. This CDR3 is 14 amino acids long. V trimming: 4 bases; J trimming: 4 bases; junction bases outside the gene matches: 8. The CDR3 reads CSVAADRAGTEAFF. The CDR3 region has the DNA TGCAGCGTTGCTGCGGACAGGGCGGGCACTGAAGCTTTCTTT.

This rearrangement joins TRBV18 to TRBJ2-7, with 8 bases that match TRBD1. Germline values: CDR1 KGHSH, CDR2 LQKENI. V lost 3 bases to trimming and J lost 4 bases; unmatched junction nucleotides: 8. The CDR3 is made up of 15 amino acids. The CDR3 bases are TGTGCCAGCTCACCTGGACAGGGCAAGGAATACGAGCAGTACTTC. Amino acids: CASSPGQGKEYEQYF.